This T cell receptor beta chain is from a study of blood T cell repertoires in COVID-19. V lost 6 bases to trimming and J lost 5 bases; unmatched junction nucleotides: 4. This CDR3 is 13 amino acids long. Only in-frame clones appear in the TCRdb table, and some are missing; sequencing was by immunoSEQ multiplex PCR. The repertoire holds approximately 210,000 clones, with 70% to 90% as singletons. The source is a woman aged 40 to 55 with acute or convalescent COVID-19. V gene TRBV12-3 or TRBV12-4 combines with J gene TRBJ1-1, with 9 bases lining up with TRBD1. The specimen sequenced was peripheral blood. The CDR3 DNA reads TGTGCCAGCAGCTATGGGACAGGGACTGAAGCTTTCTTT. It translates to CASSYGTGTEAFF.